The entry that follows covers one T cell receptor beta chain sequence. Assay: immunoSEQ multiplex PCR; the TCRdb copy retains only in-frame clones and omits some. The sample lists 72,000 or so clones, approximately 89% occurring once. This sample was taken from a study of blood T cell repertoires in COVID-19. About the study: Acute and convalescent COVID-19 samples came from the United States, Italy and Spain. T cells, B-cell-depleted T cells, or PBMCs supplied cDNA or gDNA.

Sequencing used peripheral blood. This TCR was sampled from a woman aged 55 to 70 with acute or convalescent COVID-19.

The CDR3 sequence: CASSFGQGLNQPQHF. As DNA, the CDR3 is TGTGCCAGCAGCTTTGGACAGGGTTTAAATCAGCCCCAGCATTTT. The chain combines TRBV5-6 with TRBJ1-5, with TRBD1 matching 8 bases. The V gene end was trimmed by 2 bases and the J gene end by 4 bases; junction bases not matched to a gene: 5. CDR3 size: 15 residues. CDR1 and CDR2 (germline): SGHDT, YYEEEE.